The rows below give T cell receptor beta chains drawn from one sample of a study of early T cells in non-severe SARS-CoV-2 infection. TCRdb reprocessed the 5' RACE reads via MiXCR and lists one record per CDR3 protein. The table shows approximately 90,000 distinct CDR3 sequences, with 10% to 15% occurring only once. The material was whole blood, obtained at baseline. The receptors here all came from an adult who was a healthcare worker with PCR-confirmed SARS-CoV-2 infection or an uninfected control (not recorded which). Both conserved end residues are trimmed from each CDR3. Only some rows state a clone size, as once, few, many or a class for expanded clones.

v_gene	abundance	CDR3aa
TRBV6-5	.	ASSYSVNTEAF
TRBV21-1	.	ASRGLQHVYGYT
TRBV29-1	many	SAVPSSYNEQF
TRBV7-6	many	ASSSRRGRGNEKLF
TRBV12-3/TRBV12-4	few	ASSTRTGTGYPFSGNTIY
TRBV6-5	few	ASRQKRGGGNSPLH
TRBV5-5	.	ASSLFGNTEAF
TRBV29-1	.	SGERTGAYTDTQY
TRBV24-1	.	ATSGPEF
TRBV14	many	ASRRLNTGELF
TRBV30	many	AWSPDSTSTDTQY
TRBV7-9	.	ASSHGQGVNTEAF
TRBV15	.	ATSRDHSPAGNQPQH
TRBV5-1	.	ASSPAGQPTGELF
TRBV7-9	.	ASSPGEREFYNEQF
TRBV7-2	few	ASSSMTANYGYT
TRBV19	.	ASSKEGLYTDTQY
TRBV10-3	.	AIRETPDTQY
TRBV29-1	few	SVEAQENTEAF
TRBV29-1	few	SVESGSTDTQY
TRBV27	once	ASSGRDPSSYNSPLH
TRBV2	many	ASSADGQRH
TRBV29-1	.	SVDRGGAEYEQY
TRBV12-3/TRBV12-4	many	ASDRGQPNTEAF
TRBV6-6	few	ASSYQGQWDLNEQF
TRBV11-2	few	ASRRTSGDYNEQF
TRBV11-2	few	ASSQNYEQY
TRBV24-1	many	ATSDGASGSSYNEQF
TRBV6-5	few	ASSSFGPDTQY
TRBV5-1	few	ASSFETSVYNEQF
TRBV7-6	.	ASSLIAGGAETQY
TRBV5-6	few	ASSSETSGGARETQY
TRBV20-1	.	SAPDIYEQY
TRBV6-1	few	ASGTGQTNYGYT
TRBV27	.	ASRYTGLYNSPLH
TRBV6-2/TRBV6-3	.	ASRELARQF
TRBV5-4	few	ASSPGTGPHEQY
TRBV7-2	few	ASSFGTTLAETQY
TRBV10-3	few	AISESKGAYEQY
TRBV6-5	many	ASKPGTAYNSPLH
TRBV20-1	.	SAPRSGANSPLH
TRBV3-1	.	ASSLRRAGGTDTQY
TRBV6-6	few	ASGSLRSDEQF
TRBV27	few	ASTMTGANSPLH
TRBV7-9	few	ASSLGTTTYEQY
TRBV5-1	few	ASRPASMDSPLH
TRBV13	many	ASSLRAGGGNTQY
TRBV28	few	ASSPGGLRELF
TRBV12-3/TRBV12-4	many	ASSGPPQGLVGKEQF
TRBV5-6	few	ASSFMERNPGELF
TRBV5-4	few	ASSSWKAAQETQY